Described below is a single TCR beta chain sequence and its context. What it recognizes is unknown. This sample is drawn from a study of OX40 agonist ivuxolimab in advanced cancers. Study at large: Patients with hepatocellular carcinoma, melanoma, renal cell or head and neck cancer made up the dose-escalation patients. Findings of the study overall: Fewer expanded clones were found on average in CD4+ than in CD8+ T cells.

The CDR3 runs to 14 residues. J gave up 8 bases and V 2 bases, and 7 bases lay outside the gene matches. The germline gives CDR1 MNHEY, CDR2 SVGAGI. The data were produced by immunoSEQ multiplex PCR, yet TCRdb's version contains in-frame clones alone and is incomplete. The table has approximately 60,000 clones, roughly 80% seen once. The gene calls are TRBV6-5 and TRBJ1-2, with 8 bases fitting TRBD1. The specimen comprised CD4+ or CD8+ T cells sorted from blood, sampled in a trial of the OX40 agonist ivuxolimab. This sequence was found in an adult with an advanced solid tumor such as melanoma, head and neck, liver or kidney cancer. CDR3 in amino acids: CASSYGQGAWGYTF. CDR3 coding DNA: TGTGCCAGCAGTTACGGGCAGGGGGCATGGGGCTACACCTTC.